This TCR beta chain originates from a study of T-cell reconstitution after alpha-beta-depleted transplantation in children. Per the germline V gene, CDR1 is MNHEY and CDR2 is SMNVEV (reference sequence). Trimming shortened V by 6 bases and J by 3 bases, and 18 bases separated the two germline ends. CDR3 length equals 15 residues. The TCRbeta library incorporated unique molecular identifiers. Each CDR3 protein is one row after TCRdb ran MiXCR on the PCR reads. The sample lists more than 250,000 distinct CDR3 sequences, approximately 9.8% occurring once. This specimen consisted of PBMCs from the stem cell graft donor, obtained from the stem cell graft. This chain joins TRBV27 and TRBJ2-7, with D unclear. This clonotype originated in a human donor who donated a stem cell graft to a child with SCID. The DNA for the CDR3 is TGTGCCAGCAGCCCAATATCCTCAGATTTCTACGAGCAGTACTTC. This sequence encodes CASSPISSDFYEQYF.